The 21 T cell receptor beta chains reported below all come from one sample, sequenced in a study of T-cell memory formation after mild COVID-19. TCRdb reprocessed the 5' RACE reads via MiXCR and lists one record per CDR3 protein. The sample has a few hundred thousand distinct CDR3 sequences, roughly a fifth seen once; the top ten hold 20% to 25%. The sequenced sample consisted of PBMCs or a T cell subset sorted from them (not recorded which). Receptors originate from a man between 18 and 35 years old who had mild COVID-19 (a few samples of this study predate the infection). Cell type and time point are not known.

This clonotype was seen more than once but under ten times. CDR3: CASSLTSGGAYEQYV. CDR3 nucleotides: TGTGCCAGCAGTCTTACTAGCGGGGGGGCTTACGAGCAGTACGTC. The J gene is TRBJ2-7, the V gene TRBV7-6, with TRBD2 identical over 13 bases. CDR1 is SGHVS, CDR2 FNYEAQ, per germline. The CDR3 covers 15 residues. V shed 6 bases, J shed 4 bases, and the junction held 6 bases outside the gene matches.

J is TRBJ2-3 and V is TRBV7-2; 9 bases map to TRBD2. The length of the CDR3 is 16 residues. The junction had 4 bases not matched to a gene; V was cut back by 1 base and J by 2 bases. The germline CDR1 and CDR2 sequences are SGHTA and FQGNSA. In DNA form, the CDR3 reads TGTGCCAGCAGCTTAGTAGGCGGGGGGGACACAGATACGCAGTATTTT. Translating it yields CASSLVGGGDTDTQYF.

The chain employs TRBV2 and TRBJ1-1; D gene uncertain. Germline V lookup: CDR1 SNHLY, CDR2 FYNNEI. V was trimmed by 4 bases and J by 6 bases, leaving 12 bases between them. This CDR3 region has 13 residues. The CDR3 coding sequence is TGTGCCAGCAGTGCTGCGGGTATATCTGAAGCTTTCTTT. Translation gives CASSAAGISEAFF.

In this sample, this clonotype turned up many times. The chain carries TRBV7-2 and TRBJ2-4; no clear D. V dropped 2 bases and J dropped 0 bases, with 5 bases sitting between them. The CDR3 is made up of 14 amino acids. The germline V gene encodes CDR1 SGHTA and CDR2 FQGNSA. The DNA of the CDR3 is TGTGCCAGCAGCTTATCCTTAGCCAAAAACATTCAGTACTTC. Protein: CASSLSLAKNIQYF.

V is TRBV20-1 and J is TRBJ1-3; TRBD1 matches 9 bases. Trimming took 5 bases from V and 2 from J; bases not matched to a gene: 10. The CDR3 has 16 amino acids. Germline CDR1 reads DFQATT; CDR2 reads SNEGSKA (reference sequence). CDR3 loop: CSASSGTGSTGNTIYF. The CDR3 coding sequence is TGCAGTGCTTCCTCCGGGACAGGGAGCACTGGAAACACCATATATTTT.

The V and J genes are TRBV19 and TRBJ1-1; D gene unclear. CDR3 length: 15 residues. Between the trimmed V and J ends, which lost 1 base and 1 base, there was a span of 10 bases. The germline V gene has CDR1 LNHDA and CDR2 SQIVND (reference sequence). The chain's CDR3 is CASSIGAAANTEAFF. In DNA form, the CDR3 reads TGTGCCAGTAGTATAGGGGCAGCGGCGAACACTGAAGCTTTCTTT.

This rearrangement joins TRBV12-3 or TRBV12-4 to TRBJ1-1; 7 bases align to TRBD1. The CDR3 consists of 15 residues. V lost 1 base, J lost 8 bases, and 10 bases stayed unmatched. The CDR3 DNA sequence: TGTGCCAGCAGTTTAGGGGGCAGGGGGGATAGGGAAGCTTTCTTT. Its protein product is CASSLGGRGDREAFF.

This clonotype was picked up a small number of times. The chain links TRBV6-2 or TRBV6-3 to TRBJ2-1; no clear D gene. Trimming removed 6 bases from V and 10 bases from J, with 16 bases in between. Germline CDR1 reads MNHEY; CDR2 reads SVGEGT. This CDR3 spans 13 amino acids. The CDR3 here is CASSLQPEGEQFF. As DNA, the CDR3 is TGTGCCAGCAGCCTTCAACCGGAAGGGGAGCAGTTCTTC.

The chain links TRBV28 to TRBJ2-2; D unclear. V was trimmed by 2 bases and J by 2 bases, leaving 9 bases between them. The CDR3 consists of 15 residues. Germline CDR1 and CDR2: MDHEN and SYDVKM. As DNA, the CDR3 is TGTGCCAGCAGTTTACGGCGCGGTAACACCGGGGAGCTGTTTTTT. Amino acid sequence: CASSLRRGNTGELFF.

This clonotype was counted only a few times. The chain uses TRBV24-1 and TRBJ2-7; D assignment may be TRBD1 or TRBD2 (6 bases each). CDR3 length: 13 amino acids. The V gene lost 4 bases and the J gene lost 4 bases, with 10 bases spanning the gap. The germline CDR1 and CDR2 sequences are KGHDR and SFDVKD. CDR3: CATSEEGQYEQYV. CDR3 DNA sequence: TGTGCCACCAGTGAGGAGGGACAATACGAGCAGTACGTC.

This clonotype appeared a few times. The gene calls are TRBV10-3 and TRBJ1-4, with TRBD1 matching over 9 bases. The CDR3 has 14 residues. After removal of 5 bases from V and 4 bases from J, the junction contained 2 bases not matched to a gene. Germline CDR1 and CDR2: ENHRY and SYGVKD. This CDR3 reads CAISPGQGNEKLFF. DNA of the CDR3: TGTGCCATCAGTCCGGGACAGGGTAATGAAAAACTGTTTTTT.

The rearrangement joins TRBV7-9 to TRBJ1-1, with 12 nucleotides matching TRBD1. Trimming cost V 5 bases and J 5 bases; bases outside gene matches: 15. Germline V gene data show CDR1 as SEHNR and CDR2 as FQNEAQ (reference sequence). The CDR3 runs 18 residues. The CDR3 nucleotides read TGTGCCAGCAGCGCGTCCCGACTGGGACAGGGGGCGGGGACTGAAGCTTTCTTT. Amino acids: CASSASRLGQGAGTEAFF.

The chain has TRBV4-3 and TRBJ2-3; 13 bases fit TRBD2. The CDR3 contains 15 residues. The trim removed 3 bases at V and 5 bases at J, leaving 2 bases unmatched. Germline V gene lookup returns CDR1 LGHNA and CDR2 YSLEER. The CDR3 sequence: CASSQGLAGLDTQYF. The DNA for the CDR3 is TGCGCCAGCAGCCAGGGACTAGCGGGATTAGATACGCAGTATTTT.

This chain connects TRBV6-5 to TRBJ1-3; 8 bases are shared with TRBD1. This CDR3 spans 14 amino acids. Germline V gives CDR1 MNHEY, CDR2 SVGAGI. V shed 6 bases and J 9 bases; nucleotides not matched to a gene: 10. The CDR3 here is CASSKRTGRGTIYF. The CDR3 DNA is TGTGCCAGCAGCAAACGGACAGGGCGCGGCACCATATATTTT.

This clonotype was detected a few times. V and J are TRBV20-1 and TRBJ2-3, with 10 bases aligning to TRBD1. CDR3 length: 17 amino acids. V was pared by 3 bases and J by 5 bases, with 14 bases of the junction left unmatched. Germline CDR1 reads DFQATT; CDR2 reads SNEGSKA (reference sequence). In nucleotides, the CDR3 is TGCAGTGCTAGCACGATAGGACGACAGGGGGCTGAAGATACGCAGTATTTT. Its protein product is CSASTIGRQGAEDTQYF.

This clonotype was counted between two and nine times. This sequence joins TRBV6-5 and TRBJ1-3; D unclear. V was pared by 7 bases and J by 2 bases, with 6 bases between. CDR1 and CDR2 from the germline V gene are MNHEY and SVGAGI. The CDR3 has 12 residues. The CDR3 region is CASTAAGNTIYF. CDR3 DNA sequence: TGTGCCAGCACGGCGGCTGGAAACACCATATATTTT.

This clonotype showed up just a few times. The gene calls are TRBV9 and TRBJ1-4; the D is unclear. V was cut by 0 bases and J by 3 bases, with 9 bases left in between. The CDR3 is 15 residues long. In germline, CDR1 is SGDLS, CDR2 YYNGEE. The CDR3 is CASSVGGGANEKLFF. CDR3 DNA sequence: TGTGCCAGCAGCGTAGGCGGCGGGGCTAATGAAAAACTGTTTTTT. The variable domain in full, with the rest retrieved from reference TRBV9 and TRBJ1-4, is DSGVTQTPKHLITATGQRVTLRCSPRSGDLSVYWYQQSLDQGLQFLIQYYNGEERAKGNILERFSAQQFPDLHSELNLSSLELGDSALYFCASSVGGGANEKLFFGSGTQLSVL.

The V call is TRBV6-5, the J call TRBJ1-3; 7 bases are a match to TRBD1. In germline, CDR1 is MNHEY, CDR2 SVGAGI. The V and J ends lost 8 bases and 4 bases, in that order; junction bases with no gene match: 8. The CDR3 runs 14 residues. For the CDR3, the DNA is TGTGCCAGCCAACAGGGGCTCGGGGGAAACACCATATATTTT. Protein: CASQQGLGGNTIYF.

The chain joins TRBV6-6 to TRBJ2-7, with D tentatively TRBD1 (6 bases). This CDR3 is 12 amino acids long. The V end lost 5 bases, the J end lost 10 bases, and 15 bases lay between the germline ends. CDR1 is MNHNY, CDR2 SVGAGI, per germline (reference sequence). CDR3 residues: CASSNPQGNQYV. As DNA, the CDR3 is TGTGCCAGCAGTAATCCCCAGGGGAATCAGTACGTC.

The gene calls are TRBV7-9 and TRBJ2-7, with D perhaps matching TRBD1 (6 bases). Per the germline V gene, CDR1 is SEHNR and CDR2 is FQNEAQ (reference sequence). Trimming left V 4 bases short and J 1 base short, with 11 bases between. The CDR3 loop spans 14 amino acids. DNA of the CDR3: TGTGCCAGCAGCTCCCGGGACACATCCTACGAGCAGTACTTC. Translating it yields CASSSRDTSYEQYF.

In its sample, this clonotype was seen a few times. The chain employs TRBV5-1 and TRBJ2-7; no reliable D call. CDR3 size: 11 residues. The V end was cut by 8 bases, the J end by 6 bases, with 12 bases between. Germline CDR1 is SGHRS and CDR2 is YFSETQ. DNA for the CDR3: TGCGCCAGGAACAGACTCCCCGAGCAGTACTTC. Translation: CARNRLPEQYF.